One sample yielded the 23 T cell receptor beta chains listed below, sequenced in a study of T cells in Graves' hyperthyroidism and ophthalmopathy. Amplification of TCR beta CDR3 regions used RNA as the template. Using the HTBI primer set, a first-round RT-PCR was run on the TCR CDR3. TCRdb fed the multiplex PCR reads into MiXCR, producing one record per CDR3 protein. In the table there are approximately 410,000 distinct CDR3 sequences, about an eighth of which are singletons. Sequencing used blood. The receptors here all came from a woman under 30 with Graves' hyperthyroidism.

In this sample, this clonotype turned up many times. This rearrangement joins TRBV19 to TRBJ1-2, with 10 nucleotides matching TRBD1. The CDR3 extends over 15 amino acids. With 4 bases clipped from V and 0 bases from J, the junction kept 2 bases outside the gene matches. Germline assignment: CDR1 LNHDA and CDR2 SQIVND (reference sequence). The DNA for the CDR3 is TGTGCCAGTAGTACCGGACAGGGGGCTAACTATGGCTACACCTTC. Protein sequence: CASSTGQGANYGYTF.

This clonotype came up many times. The chain couples TRBV20-1 to TRBJ1-5; D is ambiguous. V was pared by 3 bases and J by 0 bases, with 6 bases between. This CDR3 is 13 amino acids long. Looked up from germline, CDR1 is DFQATT and CDR2 is SNEGSKA (reference sequence). The CDR3 bases are TGCAGTGCTAGTGACGGTAGCAATCAGCCCCAGCATTTT. Translated: CSASDGSNQPQHF.

Many counts were recorded for this clonotype. The chain recombines TRBV30 with TRBJ1-1; D remains ambiguous. Per the germline V gene, CDR1 is GTSNPN and CDR2 is SVGIG (reference sequence). This CDR3 region has 11 residues. The ends were cut back, 4 bases at V and 0 bases at J, with 3 bases in the middle. CDR3 region: CAWNMNTEAFF. CDR3 bases: TGTGCCTGGAACATGAACACTGAAGCTTTCTTT.

This clonotype has at least ten counts. The chain combines TRBV3-1 with TRBJ2-7; TRBD2 matches 7 bases. The CDR3 loop spans 15 amino acids. V trimming: 1 base; J trimming: 2 bases; junction bases outside the gene matches: 5. Per the germline V gene, CDR1 is LGHDT and CDR2 is YNNKEL (reference sequence). CDR3: CASSQAASGTYEQYF. CDR3 in DNA: TGTGCCAGCAGCCAAGCGGCTAGCGGCACCTACGAGCAGTACTTC.

This clonotype appeared many times. V gene TRBV12-5 combines with J gene TRBJ2-7; unclear D gene. The CDR3 covers 16 residues. Germline lookup yields CDR1 LGHNT and CDR2 FRNRAP. Trimming shortened V by 3 bases and J by 2 bases, and 17 bases separated the two germline ends. This CDR3 is CASGFGTPHTAYEQYF. The CDR3 DNA sequence: TGTGCTAGTGGTTTCGGAACACCCCATACGGCCTACGAGCAGTACTTC.

This clonotype was seen only a few times. It is likely a read error, because the conserved phenylalanine at the end of the CDR3 is missing. The chain uses TRBV9 and TRBJ2-7; 8 bases map to TRBD1. V dropped 4 bases and J dropped 6; count of bases not matched to a gene: 6. CDR1 is SGDLS and CDR2 is YYNGEE in the germline V gene. There are 13 residues in the CDR3. As DNA, the CDR3 is TGTGCCAGCAGCCTTCGGACAGGGTCCGAGCAGTACCTC. Protein product: CASSLRTGSEQYL.

A few counts support this clonotype. The chain carries TRBV7-9 and TRBJ2-1; D gene ambiguous. This CDR3 comprises 12 residues. Germline loops: CDR1 SEHNR, CDR2 FQNEAQ (reference sequence). Trimming stripped 0 bases from V and 6 bases from J, with 3 bases between. CDR3 in DNA: TGTGCCAGCAGCTTAGCACGCAATGAGCAGTTCTTC. It encodes CASSLARNEQFF.

The table lists this clonotype with many counts. V is TRBV7-3 and J is TRBJ2-3; 8 bases map to TRBD1. The CDR3 is made up of 15 amino acids. With V trimmed by 1 base and J by 4 bases, 4 bases remained unmatched. Germline CDR1 is SGHTA and CDR2 is FQGTGA. For the CDR3, the DNA is TGTGCCAGCAGCTTAAGTCAGGGGGCGGCAGATACGCAGTATTTT. Protein: CASSLSQGAADTQYF.

At least ten counts were recorded for this clonotype. This rearrangement joins TRBV4-2 to TRBJ2-1; 11 bases line up with TRBD2. V was clipped by 0 bases and J by 3 bases; unmatched bases: 1. Germline CDR1 reads LGHNA; CDR2 reads YNFKEQ. The CDR3 spans 16 residues. The CDR3, as DNA: TGTGCCAGCAGCCAAGATGGGACTAGCGGCTACAATGAGCAGTTCTTC. Its translation is CASSQDGTSGYNEQFF.

The table lists this clonotype with a few counts. This chain joins TRBV20-1 and TRBJ1-2; unclear D gene. Germline CDR1 and CDR2: DFQATT and SNEGSKA (reference sequence). Trimming pared 0 bases from V and 0 bases from J, leaving 8 bases between. The CDR3 is 14 amino acids. The CDR3 region has the DNA TGCAGTGCTAGAGAGGGCCGATCTAACTATGGCTACACCTTC. Translated: CSAREGRSNYGYTF.

This clonotype was recorded at least ten times. V and J are TRBV6-5 and TRBJ2-6; no definite D call. The germline V gene encodes CDR1 MNHEY and CDR2 SVGAGI. V was cut by 0 bases and J by 3 bases, with 12 bases left in between. The CDR3 has 17 amino acids. This chain's CDR3 is CASSYSGVARGANVLTF. In DNA form, the CDR3 reads TGTGCCAGCAGTTACTCGGGCGTAGCTCGTGGGGCCAACGTCCTGACTTTC.

This clonotype was observed a handful of times. One end of the junction varies from germline; a read error may be responsible. The chain carries TRBV6-1 and TRBJ2-2; 9 bases are a match to TRBD2. In germline, CDR1 is MNHNS, CDR2 SASEGT. There are 16 residues in the CDR3. CDR3 loop: CAISGREGLETGELFF. CDR3 DNA sequence: TGTGCCATCAGTGGGCGGGAGGGCCTGGAAACCGGGGAGCTGTTTTTT.

This clonotype was detected ten times or more. The rearrangement uses TRBV7-8 and TRBJ1-1, with TRBD1 matching 9 bases. The V gene's germline CDR1 is SGHVS and CDR2 FQNEAQ. J was trimmed by 3 bases and V by 5 bases; bases with no gene match: 4. The CDR3 contains 14 residues. This chain's CDR3 is CASSPDRGDTEAFF. In nucleotides, the CDR3 is TGTGCCAGCAGCCCAGACAGGGGGGACACTGAAGCTTTCTTT.

Turning to this clonotype: An end of the junction differs from the germline gene, which may be a read error. This rearrangement joins TRBV12-3 or TRBV12-4 to TRBJ2-7; tentatively, D is TRBD2 (6 bases). CDR3 length equals 14 residues. The CDR3 reads CASRRDVSSYEQYF. CDR3 coding DNA: TGTGCTAGCAGGCGGGACGTAAGCTCCTACGAGCAGTACTTC.

This clonotype was observed a few times. Given a much more abundant clone one base away, this may be a read error. The conserved phenylalanine or tryptophan is not found at the CDR3 terminus, so this likely reflects a read error. The rearrangement links TRBV28 to TRBJ2-1, with 8 bases identical to TRBD2. This CDR3 comprises 15 residues. Germline CDR1 and CDR2: MDHEN and SYDVKM. V dropped 8 bases and J dropped 5; count of bases not matched to a gene: 11. CDR3 protein: CASCRPGRGNNEQFV. DNA for the CDR3: TGTGCCAGCTGCCGTCCCGGGAGGGGTAACAATGAGCAGTTCGTC.

This clonotype was counted many times. One junction end disagrees with the germline gene, perhaps due to a read error. The chain links TRBV7-7 to TRBJ2-5, with D possibly matching TRBD2 (5 bases). The CDR3 spans 13 residues. Germline-derived CDR1 and CDR2 are SSHAT and FNYEAQ (reference sequence). CDR3 in DNA: TGTGCTAGCAGCACTACTAGGGAAGAGACCCAGTACTTC. Its protein product is CASSTTREETQYF.

This clonotype was recorded many times. The chain uses TRBV2 and TRBJ1-3; D might be TRBD1 (5 bases). The CDR3 spans 16 residues. Germline CDR1 is SNHLY and CDR2 is FYNNEI. V was clipped by 6 bases and J by 0 bases, with 15 bases between them. The CDR3 region has the DNA TGTGCCAGCAGGGGCCCGGGACGCAGCTCTGGAAACACCATATATTTT. Translating it yields CASRGPGRSSGNTIYF. Together with reference TRBV2 and TRBJ1-3, the CDR3 gives the full variable domain: EPEVTQTPSHQVTQMGQEVILRCVPISNHLYFYWYRQILGQKVEFLVSFYNNEISEKSEIFDDQFSVERPDGSNFTLKIRSTKLEDSAMYFCASRGPGRSSGNTIYFGEGSWLTVV.

Notes on this clonotype: A read error is possible here, since a much larger clone lies one base away. This chain uses TRBV6-1 with TRBJ2-1, with 10 bases identical to TRBD1. CDR3 size: 13 residues. Germline CDR1 is MNHNS and CDR2 is SASEGT. The CDR3 DNA is TGTGCCAGCCTATCCGGGACAGGGGATGAGCGGTACTTC. Translating it yields CASLSGTGDERYF.

There are many counts of this clonotype. This rearrangement joins TRBV30 to TRBJ1-3; TRBD1 might be the D (5 bases). Germline CDR1 GTSNPN, CDR2 SVGIG (reference sequence). V was clipped by 0 bases and J by 0 bases, with 6 bases between them. The CDR3 is made up of 14 amino acids. The CDR3 protein is CAWSVQDSGNTIYF. CDR3 nucleotide sequence: TGTGCCTGGAGTGTACAGGACTCTGGAAACACCATATATTTT. The full variable domain, with the rest looked up from reference TRBV30 and TRBJ1-3, is SQTIHQWPATLVQPVGSPLSLECTVEGTSNPNLYWYRQAAGRGLQLLFYSVGIGQISSEVPQNLSASRPQDRQFILSSKKLLLSDSGFYLCAWSVQDSGNTIYFGEGSWLTVV.

The J gene is TRBJ1-4, the V gene TRBV2; tentatively, D is TRBD1 (6 bases). Germline loops: CDR1 SNHLY, CDR2 FYNNEI. The CDR3 contains 14 residues. Trimming removed 2 bases from V and 7 bases from J, with 11 bases in between. Here the CDR3 reads CASSEQGGGEKLFF. CDR3 in DNA: TGTGCCAGCAGTGAACAAGGGGGAGGTGAAAAACTGTTTTTT.

The chain is built from TRBV24-1 and TRBJ2-2; TRBD2 agrees at 8 bases. This CDR3 is 19 amino acids long. Germline loops: CDR1 KGHDR, CDR2 SFDVKD. Unmatched junction bases numbered 13, after V lost 1 base and J lost 4 bases. The CDR3 region is CATSDFGGVHGRATGELFF. Written as DNA, the CDR3 is TGTGCCACCAGTGATTTCGGAGGGGTGCACGGGAGGGCCACCGGGGAGCTGTTTTTT.

This clonotype was observed a handful of times. The chain combines TRBV6-2 or TRBV6-3 with TRBJ2-2; no definite D call. Trimming stripped 4 bases from V and 1 base from J, with 10 bases between. This CDR3 spans 15 amino acids. Germline loops: CDR1 MNHEY, CDR2 SVGEGT. Here the CDR3 reads CASSLEQMNTGELFF. DNA of the CDR3: TGTGCCAGCAGTTTGGAACAGATGAACACCGGGGAGCTGTTTTTT.

This clonotype was recorded many times. V gene TRBV11-2 combines with J gene TRBJ2-1; D may be TRBD1 (6 bases). The CDR3 has 14 amino acids. From germline, CDR1 is SGHAT and CDR2 FQNNGV. V lost 3 bases to trimming and J lost 8 bases, with 14 bases between them. CDR3 protein: CASSFLGGMDEQFF. The CDR3 bases are TGTGCCAGCAGCTTTTTAGGGGGTATGGATGAGCAGTTCTTC.